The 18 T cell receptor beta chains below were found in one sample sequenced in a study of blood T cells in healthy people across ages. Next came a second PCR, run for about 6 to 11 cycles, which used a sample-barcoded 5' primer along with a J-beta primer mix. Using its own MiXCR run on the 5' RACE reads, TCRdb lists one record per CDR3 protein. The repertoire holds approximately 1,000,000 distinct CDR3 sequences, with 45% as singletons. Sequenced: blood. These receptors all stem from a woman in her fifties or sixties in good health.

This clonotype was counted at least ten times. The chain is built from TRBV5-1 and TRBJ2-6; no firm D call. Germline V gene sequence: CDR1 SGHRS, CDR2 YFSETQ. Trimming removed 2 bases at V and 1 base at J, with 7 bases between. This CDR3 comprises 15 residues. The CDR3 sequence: CASSLDVSGANVLTF. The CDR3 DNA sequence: TGCGCCAGCAGCTTAGATGTATCTGGGGCCAACGTCCTGACTTTC.

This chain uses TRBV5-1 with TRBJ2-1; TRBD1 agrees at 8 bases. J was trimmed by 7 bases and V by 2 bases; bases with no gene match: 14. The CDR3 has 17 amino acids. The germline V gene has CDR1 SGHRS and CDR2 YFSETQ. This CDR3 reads CASSFLQGAGIGNEQFF. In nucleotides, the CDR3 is TGCGCCAGCAGCTTCCTGCAGGGGGCAGGGATTGGGAATGAGCAGTTCTTC.

The CDR3 sequence is CASSLTGPQREGEQYF. DNA of the CDR3: TGTGCCAGCAGCTTAACAGGCCCCCAGCGGGAGGGAGAGCAGTACTTC. This sequence joins TRBV7-9 and TRBJ2-5, with TRBD2 identical over 10 bases. J lost 11 bases, V lost 2 bases, and 14 bases had no gene match. In germline, CDR1 is SEHNR, CDR2 FQNEAQ (reference sequence). The CDR3 has 16 amino acids.

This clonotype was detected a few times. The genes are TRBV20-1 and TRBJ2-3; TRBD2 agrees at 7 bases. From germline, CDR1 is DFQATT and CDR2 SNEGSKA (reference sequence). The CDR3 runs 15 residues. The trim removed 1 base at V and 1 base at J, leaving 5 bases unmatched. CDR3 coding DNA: TGCAGTGCTAGAGTGGCGGGAGATGGCACAGATACGCAGTATTTT. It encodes CSARVAGDGTDTQYF.

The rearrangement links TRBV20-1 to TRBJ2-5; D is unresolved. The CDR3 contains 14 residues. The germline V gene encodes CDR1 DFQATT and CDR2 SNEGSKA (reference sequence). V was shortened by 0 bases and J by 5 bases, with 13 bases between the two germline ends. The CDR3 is CSARDRLISETQYF. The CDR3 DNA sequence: TGCAGTGCTAGAGATCGACTTATTTCGGAGACCCAGTACTTC.

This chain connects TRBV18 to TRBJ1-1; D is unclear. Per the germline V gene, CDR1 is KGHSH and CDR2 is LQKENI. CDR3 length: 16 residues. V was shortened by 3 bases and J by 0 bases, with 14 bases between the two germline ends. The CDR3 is CASSPDLANLNTEAFF. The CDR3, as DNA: TGTGCCAGCTCACCCGACCTTGCGAATTTGAACACTGAAGCTTTCTTT.

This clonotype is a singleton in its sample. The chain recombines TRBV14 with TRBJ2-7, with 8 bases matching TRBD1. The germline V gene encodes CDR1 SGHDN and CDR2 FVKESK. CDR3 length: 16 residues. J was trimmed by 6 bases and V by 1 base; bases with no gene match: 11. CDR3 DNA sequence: TGTGCCAGCAGCCAAGCCGACCGGACAGGGTCCCGCGAGCAGTACTTC. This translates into CASSQADRTGSREQYF.

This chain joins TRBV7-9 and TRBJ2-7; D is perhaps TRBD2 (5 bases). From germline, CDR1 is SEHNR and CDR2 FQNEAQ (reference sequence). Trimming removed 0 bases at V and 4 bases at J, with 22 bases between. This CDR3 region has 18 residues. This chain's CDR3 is CASSLASLTEFGEYEQYF. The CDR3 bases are TGTGCCAGCAGCTTAGCATCCCTCACCGAGTTCGGGGAGTACGAGCAGTACTTC. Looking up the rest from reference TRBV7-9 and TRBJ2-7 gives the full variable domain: DTGVSQNPRHKITKRGQNVTFRCDPISEHNRLYWYRQTLGQGPEFLTYFQNEAQLEKSRLLSDRFSAERPKGSFSTLEIQRTEQGDSAMYLCASSLASLTEFGEYEQYFGPGTRLTVT.

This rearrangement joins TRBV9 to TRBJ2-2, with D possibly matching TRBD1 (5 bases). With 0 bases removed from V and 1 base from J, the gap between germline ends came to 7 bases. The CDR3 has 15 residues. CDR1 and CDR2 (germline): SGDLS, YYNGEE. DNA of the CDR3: TGTGCCAGCAGCGTAGTTCAGGGGAACACCGGGGAGCTGTTTTTT. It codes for CASSVVQGNTGELFF.

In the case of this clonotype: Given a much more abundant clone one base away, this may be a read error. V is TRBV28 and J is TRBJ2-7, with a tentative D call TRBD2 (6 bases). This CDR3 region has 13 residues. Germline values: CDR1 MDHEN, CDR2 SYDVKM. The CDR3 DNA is TGTGCCGGCAGGCGAGGAGGGGACTACGAGCAGTACTTC. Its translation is CAGRRGGDYEQYF.

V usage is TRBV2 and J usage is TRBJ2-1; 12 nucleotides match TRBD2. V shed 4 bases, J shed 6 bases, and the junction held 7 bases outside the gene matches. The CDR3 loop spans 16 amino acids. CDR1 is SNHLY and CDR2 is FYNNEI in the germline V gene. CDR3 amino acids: CASSVTSGSPLNEQFF. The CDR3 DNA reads TGTGCCAGCAGTGTGACTAGCGGGAGTCCCCTCAATGAGCAGTTCTTC.

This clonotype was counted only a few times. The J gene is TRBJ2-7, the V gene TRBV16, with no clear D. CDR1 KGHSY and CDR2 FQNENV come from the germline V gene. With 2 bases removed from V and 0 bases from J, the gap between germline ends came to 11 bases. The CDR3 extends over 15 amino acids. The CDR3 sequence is CASSQTKGNSYEQYF. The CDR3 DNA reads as TGTGCCAGCAGCCAAACGAAGGGTAACTCCTACGAGCAGTACTTC.

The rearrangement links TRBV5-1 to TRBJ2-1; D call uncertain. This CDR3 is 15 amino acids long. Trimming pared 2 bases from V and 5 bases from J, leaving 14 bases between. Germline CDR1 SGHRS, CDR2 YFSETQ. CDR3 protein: CASSLVGDVDNEQFF. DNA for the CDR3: TGCGCCAGCAGCTTAGTTGGAGACGTAGACAATGAGCAGTTCTTC.

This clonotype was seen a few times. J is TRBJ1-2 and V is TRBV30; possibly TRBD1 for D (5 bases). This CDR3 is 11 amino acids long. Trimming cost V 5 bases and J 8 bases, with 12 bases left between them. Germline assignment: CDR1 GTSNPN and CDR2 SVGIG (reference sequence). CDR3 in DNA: TGTGCCTGGGCTCAGGGAGGAGGCTACACCTTC. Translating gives CAWAQGGGYTF.

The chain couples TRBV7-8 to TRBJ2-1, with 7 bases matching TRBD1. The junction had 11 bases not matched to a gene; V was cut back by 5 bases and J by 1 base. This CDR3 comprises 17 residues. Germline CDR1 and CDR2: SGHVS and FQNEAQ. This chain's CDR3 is CASSNRDRNKSYNEQFF. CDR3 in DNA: TGTGCCAGCAGCAACCGGGACAGAAATAAATCCTACAATGAGCAGTTCTTC.

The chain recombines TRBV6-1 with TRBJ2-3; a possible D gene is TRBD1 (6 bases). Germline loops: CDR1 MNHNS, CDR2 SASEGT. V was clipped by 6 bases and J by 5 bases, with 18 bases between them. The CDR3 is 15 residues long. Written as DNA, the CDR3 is TGTGCCAGCAGCCGTTTGGGGCTAGGGGGAGATACGCAGTATTTT. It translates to CASSRLGLGGDTQYF.

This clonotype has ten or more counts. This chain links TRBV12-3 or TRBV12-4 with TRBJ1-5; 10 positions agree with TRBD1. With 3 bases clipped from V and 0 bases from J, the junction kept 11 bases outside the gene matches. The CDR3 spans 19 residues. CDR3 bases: TGTGCCAGCAGTTTTTTAGACAGGGGGCGCCGAAATAGCAATCAGCCCCAGCATTTT. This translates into CASSFLDRGRRNSNQPQHF.

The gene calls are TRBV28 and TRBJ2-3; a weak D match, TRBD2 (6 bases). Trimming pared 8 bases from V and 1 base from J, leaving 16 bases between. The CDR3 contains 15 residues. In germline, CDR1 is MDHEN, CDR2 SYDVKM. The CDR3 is CASAGNRERTDTQYF. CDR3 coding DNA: TGTGCCAGCGCCGGGAACCGGGAGCGCACAGATACGCAGTATTTT.